Included here is one T cell receptor (beta chain) sequence, with context. V trimming: 3 bases; J trimming: 6 bases; junction bases outside the gene matches: 16. CDR1 LGHDT and CDR2 YNNKEL come from the germline V gene (reference sequence). This CDR3 is built from 19 residues. These data are taken from a study of control samples from healthy donors and cancer patients. Profiling relied on immunoSEQ multiplex PCR, and the TCRdb table lists in-frame clones only, not all of them. The sample records 95,000 to 130,000 clones, nearly 95% being singletons. The chain employs TRBV3-1 (or the pseudogene TRBV3-2) and TRBJ1-4; 10 nucleotides align to TRBD1. The TCR comes from a man younger than 40 in good health. The sequenced sample consisted of blood. CDR3 in DNA: TGTGCCAGCAGCCACAAGGGGCCGGACAGGGGGTTTATTGATGAAAAACTGTTTTTT. Translating gives CASSHKGPDRGFIDEKLFF.